The rows below give T cell receptor beta chains drawn from one sample of a study of early T cells in non-severe SARS-CoV-2 infection. TCRdb itself ran the 5' RACE reads through MiXCR, one entry per CDR3 protein. The data contain 25,000 to 35,000 distinct CDR3 sequences, about 4.3% of them seen just once; the ten biggest clones take up approximately 5%. The sequenced sample was whole blood, obtained at baseline. The receptors come from an adult who was a healthcare worker with PCR-confirmed SARS-CoV-2 infection or an uninfected control (not recorded which). CDR3s leave out the opening cysteine and the closing phenylalanine or tryptophan. Each record gives: V gene, clone size, J gene, CDR3 length, D gene, CDR3 protein. A D gene is named only where the DNA matches it firmly. A row's size may be missing; if present it is once, few, many or a size class.

TRBV29-1	many	TRBJ2-7	9	NA	SAVSSYEQY
TRBV7-7	many	TRBJ2-5	13	TRBD2	ASSSTGTSSETQY
TRBV5-8	many	TRBJ2-1	12	NA	ASSLGLVPDEQF
TRBV10-1	many	TRBJ1-6	12	TRBD1	ASSEPGQNSPLH
TRBV5-1	many	TRBJ2-1	13	TRBD1	ASSQTGEVNNEQF
TRBV5-1	many	TRBJ2-3	12	TRBD2	ASSPDSGGNTQY
TRBV18	few	TRBJ2-7	15	TRBD2	ASSRPGTSAVSYEQY
TRBV15	many	TRBJ2-1	11	NA	ATVSGTGNEQF
TRBV25-1	many	TRBJ2-2	11	NA	ASSGDNTGELF
TRBV11-2	many	TRBJ2-1	14	NA	ASSSLTGKRHNEQF
TRBV19	many	TRBJ2-7	13	NA	ASIGQDRVSYEQY
TRBV29-1	many	TRBJ2-7	13	TRBD2	SVFRRESGRHEQY
TRBV28	many	TRBJ2-2	15	TRBD2	ASSLWRLAGGPGELF
TRBV2	many	TRBJ2-3	13	NA	ASSVYGRSTDTQY
TRBV20-1	many	TRBJ2-4	13	NA	SAVDYKKAKNIQY
TRBV7-9	many	TRBJ2-7	13	TRBD1	ASSPQGQGAYEQY
TRBV7-9	medium-sized	TRBJ2-2	15	TRBD2	ASTLQRLAGNTGELF
TRBV28	many	TRBJ2-1	12	NA	ASSPPGDYNEQF
TRBV11-2	many	TRBJ2-6	15	NA	ASSLDSLGRGTNVLT
TRBV3-1	few	TRBJ2-2	16	NA	ASSQASHPGSYTGELF
TRBV6-5	many	TRBJ1-5	13	NA	ASSYNGNPNQPQH
TRBV5-1	many	TRBJ1-2	12	TRBD1	ASSLGQGNYGYT
TRBV20-1	many	TRBJ2-5	13	TRBD2	SARVLAAWQETQY
TRBV12-5	few	TRBJ1-1	13	NA	ASGLRQGGDTEAF
TRBV24-1	many	TRBJ1-5	12	TRBD1	ATSPETGVQPQH
TRBV5-4	many	TRBJ1-1	15	NA	ASSPPGPGVSNTEAF
TRBV21-1	many	TRBJ2-1	9	NA	ASQLEGEQF
TRBV13	many	TRBJ1-3	15	TRBD1	ASSFRQTGVDGNTIY
TRBV29-1	many	TRBJ2-1	12	TRBD2	SVVGTSGYNEQF
TRBV15	many	TRBJ2-1	13	TRBD2	ATSSRSGGRDEQF
TRBV4-3	many	TRBJ2-1	15	NA	ASSQPYSGIDPNEQF
TRBV4-1	many	TRBJ2-2	13	NA	ASRFRDANTGELF
TRBV5-4	many	TRBJ2-2	15	TRBD2	ASSAPGTSDTTGELF
TRBV9	NA	TRBJ2-2	13	NA	ASSVLATNTGELF
TRBV12-3/TRBV12-4	many	TRBJ2-5	12	NA	ASSLGNLGETQY
TRBV27	NA	TRBJ2-5	15	TRBD2	ASSLPLAGGSQETQY
TRBV18	few	TRBJ2-7	10	NA	ASSLISYEQY